This T cell receptor beta chain was sequenced during a study of T cell responses to AZD1222 COVID-19 vaccine. Points on this clone: Its target is not known.

Generated by immunoSEQ multiplex PCR, the TCRdb table keeps only in-frame clones and is missing some. The top ten clones hold 0.55% of a sample with approximately 300,000 clones, 90% to 95% of them seen once. The CDR3 sequence is 17 residues long. CDR1 is MDHEN, CDR2 SYDVKM, per germline. The V end was cut by 2 bases, the J end by 0 bases, with 17 bases between. Study-wide results and caveats: The donor cohort was predominantly white British with a female majority, and clonal diversity may have been underestimated. Baseline testing showed seropositivity in only a handful of AZD1222 recipients.

Timing groups of about 4 and about 12 weeks for second doses were pooled. The rearrangement uses TRBV28 and TRBJ2-7, with a tentative D call TRBD1 (7 bases). The sample in question was peripheral blood, obtained 28 days after the second AZD1222 dose. This TCR came from an adult who received the AZD1222 COVID-19 vaccine. CDR3 coding DNA: TGTGCCAGCAGTTTAGGTGGGGGGACAGCGGGCTCCTACGAGCAGTACTTC. This encodes CASSLGGGTAGSYEQYF.